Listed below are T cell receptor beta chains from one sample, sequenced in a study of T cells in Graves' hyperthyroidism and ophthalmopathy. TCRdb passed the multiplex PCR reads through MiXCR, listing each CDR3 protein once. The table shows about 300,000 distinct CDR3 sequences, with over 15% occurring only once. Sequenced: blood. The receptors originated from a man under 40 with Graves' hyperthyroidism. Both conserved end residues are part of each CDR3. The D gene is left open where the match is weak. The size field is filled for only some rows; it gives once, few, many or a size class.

CASSFGGFYEQYF,TGCGCCAGCAGCTTCGGCGGTTTCTACGAGCAGTACTTC,-,TRBJ2-7,TRBV5-1,-
CASSLEGAGDTQYF,TGCGCCAGCAGCTTGGAAGGGGCAGGAGATACGCAGTATTTT,many,TRBJ2-3,TRBV5-1,-
CSAGHREQYF,TGCAGTGCCGGACATCGGGAGCAGTACTTC,many,TRBJ2-7,TRBV20-1,-
CASRGNYEQYF,TGTGCCAGCAGGGGAAACTACGAGCAGTACTTC,-,TRBJ2-7,TRBV6-1,-
CASSIQGRWNEQFF,TGTGCCAGCAGTATACAGGGAAGATGGAATGAGCAGTTCTTC,many,TRBJ2-1,TRBV28,-
CASTPPMGPGELFF,TGTGCCAGCACCCCCCCTATGGGACCCGGGGAGCTGTTTTTT,-,TRBJ2-2,TRBV7-9,-
CASSSLRQGDTEAFF,TGTGCCAGCAGTTCCCTTCGACAGGGGGACACTGAAGCTTTCTTT,many,TRBJ1-1,TRBV12-3/TRBV12-4,TRBD1
CASSQQGEDQPQHF,TGTGCCAGCAGCCAACAGGGCGAGGATCAGCCCCAGCATTTT,many,TRBJ1-5,TRBV7-6,-
CATSDLIGQPQHF,TGTGCCACCAGTGATCTGATTGGCCAGCCCCAGCATTTT,few,TRBJ1-5,TRBV24-1,-
CASSFAGLGYEQYF,TGCGCCAGCAGTTTTGCGGGACTCGGTTACGAGCAGTACTTC,many,TRBJ2-7,TRBV5-1,-
CASGPLDVQWNEQFF,TGTGCTAGTGGTCCTCTAGATGTTCAGTGGAATGAGCAGTTCTTC,-,TRBJ2-1,TRBV12-5,-